The clone carrying this T cell receptor (beta chain) was seen at least ten times. This specimen belongs to a study of breast tumors, draining lymph nodes, adjacent tissues. Trimming took 3 bases from V and 2 from J; bases not matched to a gene: 7. This CDR3 has 15 amino acids. The lymph nodes were axillary draining lymph nodes from breast cancer patients. Using its own MiXCR run on the multiplex PCR reads, TCRdb lists one record per CDR3 protein. Of approximately 180,000 distinct CDR3 sequences detected, 30% to 35% appear once; the ten largest clones hold 3.8%. The chain links TRBV12-3 or TRBV12-4 to TRBJ2-7; TRBD2 matches at 7 bases. Input material: axillary lymph node tissue. The sequence was collected from a female donor with breast cancer. Some clones in this sample may be carry-over from other donors' samples. CDR3 protein: CASSFPGGITYEQYF. CDR3 sequence (DNA): TGTGCCAGCAGTTTCCCCGGGGGGATCACCTACGAGCAGTACTTC.